The next 8 T cell receptor beta chains were all read from a single sample in a study of T cells after yellow fever vaccination. TCRdb reanalysed the 5' RACE reads using MiXCR and keeps one entry per CDR3 protein. The repertoire holds roughly 120,000 distinct CDR3 sequences, roughly 8.9% seen once, with around 25% in the top ten. This sample comprised CD8+ T cells sorted from PBMCs, obtained 45 days after the yellow fever booster vaccination. The source is a man aged 30 to 39 who received the YFV17D yellow fever vaccine.

Of note for this clonotype: A much larger clone sits a single nucleotide away, making a read error possible. The chain recombines TRBV5-1 with TRBJ2-3, with D possibly matching TRBD2 (6 bases). The CDR3 loop spans 16 amino acids. Germline CDR1 SGHRS, CDR2 YFSETQ. The DNA for the CDR3 is TGCGCCCGCAGCTTGGGAGCGGGCCTACCGACAGATACGCAGTATTTT. Its protein is CARSLGAGLPTDTQYF.

This clonotype showed up just a few times. V is TRBV2 and J is TRBJ1-2; D gene ambiguous. The CDR3 is 12 residues long. V was pared by 8 bases and J by 0 bases, with 7 bases between. Germline V gene data show CDR1 as SNHLY and CDR2 as FYNNEI. Here the CDR3 DNA reads TGTGCCAGCTCCCCGGCTAACTATGGCTACACCTTC. This sequence encodes CASSPANYGYTF. The whole variable domain, remainder taken from reference TRBV2 and TRBJ1-2, is EPEVTQTPSHQVTQMGQEVILRCVPISNHLYFYWYRQILGQKVEFLVSFYNNEISEKSEIFDDQFSVERPDGSNFTLKIRSTKLEDSAMYFCASSPANYGYTFGSGTRLTVV.

This clonotype has more than one count but fewer than ten. This rearrangement joins TRBV19 to TRBJ2-1; 10 nucleotides match TRBD1. V gave up 4 bases and J gave up 7 bases; unmatched junction bases: 10. This CDR3 has 16 amino acids. In germline, CDR1 is LNHDA, CDR2 SQIVND (reference sequence). Written as DNA, the CDR3 is TGTGCCAGTAGTAGTTTCCCAGGACAGGGGGGGAATGAGCAGTTCTTC. It encodes CASSSFPGQGGNEQFF. Looking up the rest from reference TRBV19 and TRBJ2-1 gives the full variable domain: DGGITQSPKYLFRKEGQNVTLSCEQNLNHDAMYWYRQDPGQGLRLIYYSQIVNDFQKGDIAEGYSVSREKKESFPLTVTSAQKNPTAFYLCASSSFPGQGGNEQFFGPGTRLTVL.

This clonotype appeared many times. V and J are TRBV12-3 or TRBV12-4 and TRBJ2-1; 9 nucleotides align to TRBD2. There are 15 residues in the CDR3. Trimming took 5 bases from V and 2 from J; bases not matched to a gene: 4. DNA for the CDR3: TGTGCCAGCAGTAGGACTAGCGCTACCTACAATGAGCAGTTCTTC. Its protein is CASSRTSATYNEQFF.

CDR3 nucleotides: TGCAGTGCTAGCCGACTAGCGGGAGGGGGGGAACAGCAGTTCTTC. Its translation is CSASRLAGGGEQQFF. The gene calls are TRBV20-1 and TRBJ2-1; TRBD2 agrees at 14 bases. The CDR3 consists of 15 residues. With 3 bases clipped from V and 11 bases from J, the junction kept 9 bases outside the gene matches. CDR1 is DFQATT and CDR2 is SNEGSKA in the germline V gene (reference sequence).

This clonotype occurred many times. This sequence joins TRBV2 and TRBJ2-5, with a tentative D call TRBD2 (6 bases). The V end was cut by 3 bases, the J end by 5 bases, with 16 bases between. The CDR3 runs 15 residues. CDR1 is SNHLY, CDR2 FYNNEI, per germline. The DNA of the CDR3 is TGTGCCAGCAGTGAGCTGGCGGGGACGTCGGAGACCCAGTACTTC. Its translation is CASSELAGTSETQYF.

This clonotype was counted at least ten times. The rearrangement uses TRBV11-2 and TRBJ2-5, with 14 bases identical to TRBD2. V dropped 5 bases and J dropped 3; count of bases not matched to a gene: 5. This CDR3 has 16 amino acids. Looked up from germline, CDR1 is SGHAT and CDR2 is FQNNGV. The CDR3 sequence: CASSERLAGGEETQYF. CDR3 coding DNA: TGTGCCAGCAGCGAACGACTAGCGGGGGGGGAAGAGACCCAGTACTTC.

This clonotype was seen at least ten times. The chain couples TRBV20-1 to TRBJ2-7, with unresolved D. The V gene lost 0 bases and the J gene lost 3 bases, with 18 bases spanning the gap. Germline CDR1 reads DFQATT; CDR2 reads SNEGSKA (reference sequence). This CDR3 region has 16 residues. The CDR3 sequence is CSARDLIGLHDYEQYF. The CDR3 region has the DNA TGCAGTGCTAGAGATCTTATAGGGTTACATGACTACGAGCAGTACTTC.